The source of this T cell receptor beta chain is a study of cytotoxic CD8 clonotypes in ibrutinib-treated CLL. Sequencing was designed to attain a depth spanning 1 in 200,000 to 1 in 1 million T cells. Profiled with immunoSEQ multiplex PCR; TCRdb holds only in-frame clones, not every one. This sample has some 47,000 clones, with around 52% found just once. V lost 1 base, J lost 1 base, and 8 bases lay in between. The germline V gene encodes CDR1 SEHNR and CDR2 FQNEAQ (reference sequence). The CDR3 contains 16 residues. This clone was observed a single time. The antigen is not known. Study-level points and caveats: While tracking circulating CD8+ T-cell counts, baseline clonality exceeded that of age-matched healthy donors.

The clonotype was recovered from a human donor with chronic lymphocytic leukemia. The V and J genes are TRBV7-9 and TRBJ2-6; D gene ambiguous. The source material was PBMCs, sampled after 24 months of ibrutinib treatment. The CDR3 DNA reads as TGTGCCAGCAGCTTAGACGGACCTTCTGGGGCCAACGTCCTGACTTTC. Translation: CASSLDGPSGANVLTF.